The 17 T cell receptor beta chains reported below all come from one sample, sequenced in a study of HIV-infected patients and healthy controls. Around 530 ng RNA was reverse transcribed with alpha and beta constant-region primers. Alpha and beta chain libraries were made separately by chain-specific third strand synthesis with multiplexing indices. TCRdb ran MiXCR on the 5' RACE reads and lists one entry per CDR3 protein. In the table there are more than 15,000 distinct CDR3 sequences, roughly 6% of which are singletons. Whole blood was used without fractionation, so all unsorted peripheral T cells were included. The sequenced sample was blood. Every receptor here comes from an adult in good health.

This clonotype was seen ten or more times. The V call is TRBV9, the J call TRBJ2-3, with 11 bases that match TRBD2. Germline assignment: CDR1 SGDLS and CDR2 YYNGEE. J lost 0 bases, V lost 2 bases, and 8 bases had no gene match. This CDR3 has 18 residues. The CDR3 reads CASSVGTSGSPSTDTQYF. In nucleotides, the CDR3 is TGTGCCAGCAGCGTTGGGACTAGCGGTAGTCCTAGCACAGATACGCAGTATTTT.

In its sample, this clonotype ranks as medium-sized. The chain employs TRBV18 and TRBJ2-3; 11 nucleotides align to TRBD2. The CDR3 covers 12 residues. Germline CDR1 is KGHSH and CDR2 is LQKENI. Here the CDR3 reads CSTSGGTDTQYF. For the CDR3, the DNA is TGTTCGACTAGCGGGGGCACAGATACGCAGTATTTT.

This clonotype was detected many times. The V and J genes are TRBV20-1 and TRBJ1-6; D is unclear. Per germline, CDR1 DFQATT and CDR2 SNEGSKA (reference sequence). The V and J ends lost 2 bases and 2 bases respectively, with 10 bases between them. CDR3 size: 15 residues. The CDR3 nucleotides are TGCAGTGCTAGACACGAGGGAACCTATAATTCACCCCTCCACTTT. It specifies CSARHEGTYNSPLHF.

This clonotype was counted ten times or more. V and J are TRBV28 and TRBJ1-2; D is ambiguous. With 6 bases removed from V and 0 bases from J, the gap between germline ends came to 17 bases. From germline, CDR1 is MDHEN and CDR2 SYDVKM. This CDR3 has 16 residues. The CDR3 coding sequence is TGTGCCAGCAGACCTAGACTCAACACGCCTAACTATGGCTACACCTTC. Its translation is CASRPRLNTPNYGYTF.

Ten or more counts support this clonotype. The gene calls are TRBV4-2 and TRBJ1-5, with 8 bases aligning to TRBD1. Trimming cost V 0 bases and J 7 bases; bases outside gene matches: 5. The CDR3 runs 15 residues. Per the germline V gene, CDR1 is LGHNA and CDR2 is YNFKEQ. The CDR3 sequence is CASSQDATGGQPQHF. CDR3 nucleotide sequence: TGTGCCAGCAGCCAAGATGCCACAGGGGGGCAGCCCCAGCATTTT.

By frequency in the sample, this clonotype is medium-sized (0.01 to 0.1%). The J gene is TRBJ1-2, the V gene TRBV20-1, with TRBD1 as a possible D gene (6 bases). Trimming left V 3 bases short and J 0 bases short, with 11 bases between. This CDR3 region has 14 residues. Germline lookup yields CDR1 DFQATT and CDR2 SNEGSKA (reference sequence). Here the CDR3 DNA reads TGCAGTGCTAGCTTTAGGACAGCTAACTATGGCTACACCTTC. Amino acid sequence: CSASFRTANYGYTF.

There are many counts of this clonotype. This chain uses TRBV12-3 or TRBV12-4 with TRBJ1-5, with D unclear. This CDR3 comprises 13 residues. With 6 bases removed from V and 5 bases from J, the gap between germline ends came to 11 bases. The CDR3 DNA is TGTGCCAGCAGCGCGCTCCTTGATCAGCCCCAGCATTTT. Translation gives CASSALLDQPQHF.

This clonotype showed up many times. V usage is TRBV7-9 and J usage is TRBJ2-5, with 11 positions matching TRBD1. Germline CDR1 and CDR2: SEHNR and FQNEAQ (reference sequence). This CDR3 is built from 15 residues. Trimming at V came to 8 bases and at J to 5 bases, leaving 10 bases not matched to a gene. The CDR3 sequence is CASARGTGGWETQYF. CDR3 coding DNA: TGTGCCAGCGCCAGAGGGACAGGGGGTTGGGAGACCCAGTACTTC.

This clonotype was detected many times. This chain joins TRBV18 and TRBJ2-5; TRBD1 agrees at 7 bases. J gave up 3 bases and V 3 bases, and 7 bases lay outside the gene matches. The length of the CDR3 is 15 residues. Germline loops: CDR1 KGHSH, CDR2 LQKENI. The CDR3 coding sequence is TGTGCCAGCTCACCTCCGGACAGGATCGAAGAGACCCAGTACTTC. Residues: CASSPPDRIEETQYF.

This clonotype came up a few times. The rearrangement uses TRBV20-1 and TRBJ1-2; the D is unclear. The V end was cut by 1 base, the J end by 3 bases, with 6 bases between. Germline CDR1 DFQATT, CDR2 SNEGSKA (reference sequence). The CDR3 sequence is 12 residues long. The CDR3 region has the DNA TGCAGTGCTAGAGTCTTGGACTATGGCTACACCTTC. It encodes CSARVLDYGYTF.

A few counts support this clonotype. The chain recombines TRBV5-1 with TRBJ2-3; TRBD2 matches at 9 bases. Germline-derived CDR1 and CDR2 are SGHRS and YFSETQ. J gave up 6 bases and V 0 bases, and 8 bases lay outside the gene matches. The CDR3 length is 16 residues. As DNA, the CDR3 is TGCGCCAGCAGCTTGGAGCAGCGGGGGGTTTCGGATACGCAGTATTTT. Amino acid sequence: CASSLEQRGVSDTQYF.

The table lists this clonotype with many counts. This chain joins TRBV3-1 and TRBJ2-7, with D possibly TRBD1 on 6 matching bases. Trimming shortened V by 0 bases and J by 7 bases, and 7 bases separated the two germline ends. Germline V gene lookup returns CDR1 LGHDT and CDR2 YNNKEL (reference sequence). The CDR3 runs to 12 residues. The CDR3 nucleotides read TGTGCCAGCAGCCAAGAGGGGACAGAGCAGTACTTC. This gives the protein CASSQEGTEQYF.

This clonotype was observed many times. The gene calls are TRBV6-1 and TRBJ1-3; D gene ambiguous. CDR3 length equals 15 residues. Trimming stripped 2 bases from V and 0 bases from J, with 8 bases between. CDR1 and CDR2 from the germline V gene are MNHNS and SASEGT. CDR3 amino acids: CASSERADSGNTIYF. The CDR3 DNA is TGTGCCAGCAGTGAAAGGGCGGACTCTGGAAACACCATATATTTT.

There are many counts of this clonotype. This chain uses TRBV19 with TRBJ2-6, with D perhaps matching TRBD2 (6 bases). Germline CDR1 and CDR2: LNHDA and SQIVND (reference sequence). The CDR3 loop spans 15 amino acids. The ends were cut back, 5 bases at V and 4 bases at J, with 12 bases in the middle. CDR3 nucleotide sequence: TGTGCCAGTAGTGCCTTGGGAGGCGGGGCCAACGTCCTGACTTTC. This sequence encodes CASSALGGGANVLTF.

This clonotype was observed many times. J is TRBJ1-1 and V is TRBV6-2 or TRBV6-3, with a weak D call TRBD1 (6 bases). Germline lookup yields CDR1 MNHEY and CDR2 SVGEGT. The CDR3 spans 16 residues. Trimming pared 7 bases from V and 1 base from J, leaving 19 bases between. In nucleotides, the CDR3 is TGTGCCAGCATCTTTCGCCCCGGGACACAGAACACTGAAGCTTTCTTT. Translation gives CASIFRPGTQNTEAFF.

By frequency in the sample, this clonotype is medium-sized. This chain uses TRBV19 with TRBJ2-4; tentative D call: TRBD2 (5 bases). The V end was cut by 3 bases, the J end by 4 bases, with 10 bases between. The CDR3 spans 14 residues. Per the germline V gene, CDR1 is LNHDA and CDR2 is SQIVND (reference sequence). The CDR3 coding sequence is TGTGCCAGTAGTATCTCCCGGGGTAAAAACATTCAGTACTTC. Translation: CASSISRGKNIQYF.

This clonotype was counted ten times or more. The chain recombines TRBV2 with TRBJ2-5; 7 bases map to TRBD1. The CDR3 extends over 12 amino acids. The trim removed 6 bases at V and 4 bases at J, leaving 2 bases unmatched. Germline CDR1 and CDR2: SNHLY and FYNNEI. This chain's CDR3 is CASRDRVETQYF. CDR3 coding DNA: TGTGCCAGCAGAGACAGGGTAGAGACCCAGTACTTC.